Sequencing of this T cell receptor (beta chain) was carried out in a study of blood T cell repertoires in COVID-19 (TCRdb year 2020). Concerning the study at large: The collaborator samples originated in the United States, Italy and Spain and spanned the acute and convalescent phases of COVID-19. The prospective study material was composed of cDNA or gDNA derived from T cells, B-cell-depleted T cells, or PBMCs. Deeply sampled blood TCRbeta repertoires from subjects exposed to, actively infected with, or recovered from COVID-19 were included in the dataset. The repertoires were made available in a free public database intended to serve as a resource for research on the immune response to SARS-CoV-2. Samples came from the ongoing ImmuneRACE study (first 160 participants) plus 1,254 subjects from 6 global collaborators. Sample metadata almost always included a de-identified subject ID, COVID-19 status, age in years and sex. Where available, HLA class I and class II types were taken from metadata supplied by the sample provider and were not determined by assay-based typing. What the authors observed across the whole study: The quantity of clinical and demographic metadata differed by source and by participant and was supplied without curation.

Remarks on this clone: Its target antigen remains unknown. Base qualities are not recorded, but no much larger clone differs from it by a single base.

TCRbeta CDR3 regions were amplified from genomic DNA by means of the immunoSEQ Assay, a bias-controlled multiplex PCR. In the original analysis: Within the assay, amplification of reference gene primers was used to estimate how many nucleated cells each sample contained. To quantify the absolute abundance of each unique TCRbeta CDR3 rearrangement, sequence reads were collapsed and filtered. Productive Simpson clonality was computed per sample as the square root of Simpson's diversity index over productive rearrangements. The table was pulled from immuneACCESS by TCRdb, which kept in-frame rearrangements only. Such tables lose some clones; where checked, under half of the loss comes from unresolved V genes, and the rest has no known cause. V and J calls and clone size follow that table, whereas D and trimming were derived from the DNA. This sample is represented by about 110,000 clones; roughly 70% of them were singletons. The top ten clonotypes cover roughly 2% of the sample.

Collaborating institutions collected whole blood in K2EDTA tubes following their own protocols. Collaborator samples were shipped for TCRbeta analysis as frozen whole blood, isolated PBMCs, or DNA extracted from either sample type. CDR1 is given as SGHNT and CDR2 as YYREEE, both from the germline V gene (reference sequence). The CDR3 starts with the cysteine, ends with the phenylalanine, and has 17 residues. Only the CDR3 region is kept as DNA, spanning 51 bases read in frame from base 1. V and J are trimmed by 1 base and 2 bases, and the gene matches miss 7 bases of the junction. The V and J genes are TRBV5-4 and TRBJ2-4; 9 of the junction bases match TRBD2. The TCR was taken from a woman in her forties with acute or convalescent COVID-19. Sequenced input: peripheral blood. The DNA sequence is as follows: TGTGCCAGCAGCTTGCGGGCGGGGGGGCCGTCCAAAAACATTCAGTACTTC. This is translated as CASSLRAGGPSKNIQYF.